Presented here are 5 T cell receptor beta chains from one specimen sequenced in a study of CD8 T cells in ankylosing spondylitis (dated by TCRdb to about 2017). What the research found in general, with its limitations: Blood from ankylosing spondylitis patients appeared to be characterized by a TCR beta motif made up of under ten highly homologous amino acid variants.

Library creation used 5' RACE. The sequencer was an Illumina HiSeq 2500. The raw public data were reprocessed by TCRdb itself: fastp quality trimming at Q25, MiXCR clonotype calling, in-frame beta chains only. Every CDR3 protein is listed once, alongside the most common genes and DNA of its rows. The sample table lists around 890,000 distinct CDR3 sequences, 12% of them with a count of one. Of the sample, more than 0.5% falls within the top ten clones. No antigens are known for them. Sequenced: blood, either unsorted or a sorted T cell fraction (not recorded which). Source of these receptors: a male donor with ankylosing spondylitis.

The chain joins TRBV7-9 to TRBJ1-2; unclear D gene. The CDR3 loop spans 15 amino acids. Trimming removed 5 bases at V and 3 bases at J, with 16 bases between. The germline V gene has CDR1 SEHNR and CDR2 FQNEAQ (reference sequence). CDR3 sequence (DNA): TGTGCCAGCAGCCCCATTGGCCCGGTGGACTATGGCTACACCTTC. It encodes CASSPIGPVDYGYTF.

For this clonotype: A much larger clone sits a single nucleotide away, making a read error possible. The CDR3 protein is CSDKTYTGELFF. CDR3 DNA sequence: TGCAGTGATAAGACTTACACCGGGGAGCTGTTTTTT. V usage is TRBV20-1 and J usage is TRBJ2-2; the D is unclear. The CDR3 sequence is 12 residues long. Germline-derived CDR1 and CDR2 are DFQATT and SNEGSKA (reference sequence). With 7 bases removed from V and 3 bases from J, the gap between germline ends came to 9 bases.

The genes are TRBV7-9 and TRBJ2-3; no reliable D call. Trimming took 5 bases from V and 8 from J, leaving 11 bases between them. Germline CDR1 and CDR2: SEHNR and FQNEAQ (reference sequence). The CDR3 is 12 residues long. CDR3 sequence: CASSNSETTQYF. CDR3 bases: TGTGCCAGCAGCAACTCGGAAACTACGCAGTATTTT. The full variable domain, its missing parts supplied by reference TRBV7-9 and TRBJ2-3, is DTGVSQNPRHKITKRGQNVTFRCDPISEHNRLYWYRQTLGQGPEFLTYFQNEAQLEKSRLLSDRFSAERPKGSFSTLEIQRTEQGDSAMYLCASSNSETTQYFGPGTRLTVL.

The rearrangement links TRBV6-1 to TRBJ2-4, with D perhaps assigned TRBD1 or TRBD2 (5 bases each). Between the trimmed V and J ends, which lost 5 bases and 0 bases, there was a span of 20 bases. There are 18 residues in the CDR3. Germline CDR1 MNHNS, CDR2 SASEGT. The CDR3 reads CASSQLGPRVGAKNIQYF. The CDR3 DNA sequence: TGTGCCAGCAGTCAACTGGGACCCAGGGTAGGAGCCAAAAACATTCAGTACTTC.

CDR3 DNA: TGTGCCAGCAGCTTAGACCGGCCAGCCTATGGCTACACCTTC. Residues: CASSLDRPAYGYTF. V and J are TRBV7-2 and TRBJ1-2; no clear D gene. Germline-derived CDR1 and CDR2 are SGHTA and FQGNSA. The CDR3 consists of 14 residues. Between the trimmed V and J ends, which lost 1 base and 4 bases, there was a span of 10 bases.